The 31 T cell receptor beta chains below all came from one sample that was sequenced in a study of siplizumab effects on memory and regulatory T cells. Profiled with immunoSEQ multiplex PCR; TCRdb holds only in-frame clones, not every one. The sample records some 96,000 clones, 94% being singletons. The sequenced sample was non-Treg CD4+ T cells sorted from blood. The receptors were sampled from a human donor in good health.

The genes are TRBV18 and TRBJ2-7, with D hard to call. Germline V lookup: CDR1 KGHSH, CDR2 LQKENI. The CDR3 is made up of 14 amino acids. V gave up 1 base and J gave up 6 bases, with 13 bases separating them. The CDR3 protein is CASSPRSLESEQYF. CDR3 DNA sequence: TGTGCCAGCTCACCACGTTCCTTGGAGTCCGAGCAGTACTTC.

Notes on this clone: This specimen includes other DNA sequences encoding the same CDR3. The rearrangement uses TRBV7-2 and TRBJ2-5, with D tentatively TRBD1 (5 bases). The V end was cut by 1 base, the J end by 11 bases, with 17 bases between. This CDR3 has 14 amino acids. CDR1 is SGHTA and CDR2 is FQGNSA in the germline V gene. The CDR3 reads CASSLVRQGRGQYF. CDR3 bases: TGTGCCAGCAGCTTAGTACGGCAGGGAAGGGGTCAGTACTTC.

V is TRBV5-6 and J is TRBJ2-3; no firm D call. CDR1 is SGHDT and CDR2 is YYEEEE in the germline V gene. There are 13 residues in the CDR3. V was cut by 4 bases and J by 6 bases, with 12 bases left in between. CDR3 sequence: CASSKQRTDTQYF. In nucleotides, the CDR3 is TGTGCCAGCAGCAAACAAAGAACGGATACGCAGTATTTT.

This sequence joins TRBV27 and TRBJ2-7; 13 nucleotides align to TRBD2. Trimming removed 7 bases from V and 4 bases from J; junction bases left unmatched: 13. Germline loops: CDR1 MNHEY, CDR2 SMNVEV (reference sequence). The CDR3 is 17 amino acids. The CDR3 loop is CASNKLAGGPSGYEQYF. DNA for the CDR3: TGTGCCAGCAACAAACTAGCGGGAGGGCCCTCGGGTTACGAGCAGTACTTC.

The genes are TRBV7-2 and TRBJ2-3; no firm D call. This CDR3 spans 16 amino acids. CDR1 SGHTA and CDR2 FQGNSA come from the germline V gene. Trimming pared 5 bases from V and 0 bases from J, leaving 15 bases between. In DNA, the CDR3 is TGTGCCAGCAGCCCCTCGGGTGACCCTAGCACAGATACGCAGTATTTT. Amino acids: CASSPSGDPSTDTQYF.

The V gene is TRBV5-1, the J gene TRBJ2-1; D unresolved. The CDR3 consists of 15 residues. V lost 4 bases and J lost 2, with 13 bases in between. The V gene's germline CDR1 is SGHRS and CDR2 YFSETQ. CDR3 protein: CASSPAAVAYNEQFF. The CDR3 nucleotides read TGCGCCAGCAGCCCGGCGGCGGTAGCCTACAATGAGCAGTTCTTC. Full variable domain (outside the CDR3, taken from reference TRBV5-1 and TRBJ2-1): KAGVTQTPRYLIKTRGQQVTLSCSPISGHRSVSWYQQTPGQGLQFLFEYFSETQRNKGNFPGRFSGRQFSNSRSEMNVSTLELGDSALYLCASSPAAVAYNEQFFGPGTRLTVL.

The chain uses TRBV7-9 and TRBJ2-1, with 8 bases fitting TRBD2. This CDR3 region has 17 residues. Trimming took 0 bases from V and 7 from J; bases not matched to a gene: 11. Germline V gene data show CDR1 as SEHNR and CDR2 as FQNEAQ (reference sequence). The CDR3 bases are TGTGCCAGCAGCTTAGCAGGCGGGAGGATAGGTGGAAATGAGCAGTTCTTC. It codes for CASSLAGGRIGGNEQFF.

This CDR3 reads CASSIPGRGETQYF. Here the CDR3 DNA reads TGTGCCAGTAGTATCCCGGGGAGGGGAGAGACCCAGTACTTC. The chain recombines TRBV19 with TRBJ2-5; TRBD2 matches at 7 bases. Germline CDR1 and CDR2: LNHDA and SQIVND (reference sequence). This CDR3 contains 14 residues. V was pared by 3 bases and J by 4 bases, with 5 bases of the junction left unmatched.

The rearrangement uses TRBV7-9 and TRBJ1-2, with 7 bases fitting TRBD1. CDR1 SEHNR and CDR2 FQNEAQ come from the germline V gene (reference sequence). This CDR3 region has 16 residues. Unmatched junction bases numbered 15, after V lost 6 bases and J lost 5 bases. The CDR3 coding sequence is TGTGCCAGCAGTTATGCACGACAGGGCGGCGGGTATGGCTACACCTTC. The encoded protein is CASSYARQGGGYGYTF.

On this clone: A read error may produce the germline difference seen at one junction end. This chain connects TRBV10-1 to TRBJ2-5; D gene unclear. The CDR3 has 9 amino acids. CDR1 is WNHNN and CDR2 is SYGVQD in the germline V gene (reference sequence). This CDR3 is CARPGLRDF. DNA of the CDR3: TGCGCCAGGCCGGGCCTCCGGGACTTC.

The CDR3 sequence: CASSRLAANEQFF. CDR3 nucleotides: TGTGCCAGCAGCCGACTAGCTGCTAATGAGCAGTTCTTC. V gene TRBV7-9 combines with J gene TRBJ2-1; the match to TRBD2 covers 7 bases. After removal of 5 bases from V and 7 bases from J, the junction contained 5 bases not matched to a gene. The CDR3 is 13 amino acids. CDR1 is SEHNR, CDR2 FQNEAQ, per germline (reference sequence).

The chain couples TRBV11-3 to TRBJ2-5; tentatively, D is TRBD1 or TRBD2 (5 bases each). Germline V CDR1 and CDR2: SGHNT, YENEEA. V lost 3 bases and J lost 1, with 6 bases in between. The CDR3 is 13 residues long. The CDR3 coding sequence is TGTGCCAGCAGCTTGGGGGTCCAAGAGACCCAGTACTTC. Translation: CASSLGVQETQYF.

The chain carries TRBV28 and TRBJ1-5; 7 nucleotides align to TRBD1. With V trimmed by 5 bases and J by 3 bases, 10 bases remained unmatched. The CDR3 length is 16 residues. The germline V gene encodes CDR1 MDHEN and CDR2 SYDVKM. CDR3 sequence reads: CASSATGQSNNQPQHF. CDR3 DNA: TGTGCCAGCAGTGCAACGGGACAGTCGAACAATCAGCCCCAGCATTTT.

The chain carries TRBV6-6 and TRBJ2-2, with D perhaps matching TRBD2 (5 bases). The length of the CDR3 is 13 residues. CDR1 and CDR2 from the germline V gene are MNHNY and SVGAGI (reference sequence). V shed 0 bases and J shed 6 bases, with 5 bases lying between them. In DNA form, the CDR3 reads TGTGCCAGCAGTTACTCGAGGGCCGGGGAGCTGTTTTTT. Translating gives CASSYSRAGELFF.

With respect to this clone: Other DNA sequences from this sample encode an identical CDR3 as well. The chain couples TRBV7-3 to TRBJ2-6; D is ambiguous. Germline V gives CDR1 SGHTA, CDR2 FQGTGA. The germline V and J ends were trimmed by 11 bases and 3 bases, with 11 bases remaining between them. The CDR3 sequence is 13 residues long. DNA of the CDR3: TGTGCCTCATCACTTGGTGGGGCCAACGTCCTGACTTTC. This encodes CASSLGGANVLTF.

The chain couples TRBV10-1 to TRBJ2-3, with unresolved D. Germline CDR1 and CDR2: WNHNN and SYGVQD (reference sequence). Between the trimmed V and J ends, which lost 3 bases and 1 base, there was a span of 11 bases. This CDR3 is built from 15 residues. The CDR3 region is CASSETGPGTDTQYF. CDR3 bases: TGCGCCAGCAGTGAAACTGGACCAGGCACAGATACGCAGTATTTT.

Only a few counts were recorded for this clone. CDR3 residues: CASSLGLGERYGYTF. The CDR3 region has the DNA TGCGCCAGCAGCCTTGGCCTCGGGGAAAGGTATGGCTACACCTTC. V and J are TRBV4-1 and TRBJ1-2; D remains ambiguous. This CDR3 is built from 15 residues. The germline V and J ends were trimmed by 4 bases and 5 bases, with 17 bases remaining between them. Germline V CDR1 and CDR2: MGHRA, YSYEKL.

The chain combines TRBV5-1 with TRBJ2-2; 7 positions agree with TRBD2. The CDR3 extends over 15 amino acids. V trimming: 4 bases; J trimming: 4 bases; junction bases outside the gene matches: 7. The germline CDR1 and CDR2 sequences are SGHRS and YFSETQ. This CDR3 reads CASSLSGGVTGELFF. The DNA of the CDR3 is TGCGCCAGCAGCCTCTCGGGGGGAGTCACCGGGGAGCTGTTTTTT.

The V gene is TRBV2, the J gene TRBJ2-7; 9 bases map to TRBD2. The germline V gene has CDR1 SNHLY and CDR2 FYNNEI. V lost 3 bases to trimming and J lost 5 bases; unmatched junction nucleotides: 8. The CDR3 runs 15 residues. The CDR3 DNA is TGTGCCAGCAGTGATGGTAGCGGGGGCGTTAACGAGCAGTACTTC. Protein: CASSDGSGGVNEQYF.

The J gene is TRBJ1-4, the V gene TRBV7-2, with D tentatively TRBD1 (5 bases). Trimming took off 6 bases at V and 3 bases at J, with 14 bases between the two ends. Germline V CDR1 and CDR2: SGHTA, FQGNSA. The CDR3 is 15 amino acids. CDR3 coding DNA: TGTGCCAGCAGTTACGACCGAGGGGCTAATGAAAAACTGTTTTTT. Encoded protein: CASSYDRGANEKLFF.

This chain joins TRBV21-1 and TRBJ1-2. TRBV21-1 is a pseudogene segment. The CDR3 is made up of 15 amino acids. CDR3 DNA sequence: TGTGCCAGCAGCAATGTCGGGGGGGCGAATAATGGCTACACCTTC. It translates to CASSNVGGANNGYTF.

The rearrangement joins TRBV18 to TRBJ2-2, with 10 positions matching TRBD2. Germline CDR1 reads KGHSH; CDR2 reads LQKENI. V dropped 5 bases and J dropped 6; count of bases not matched to a gene: 6. The CDR3 length is 15 residues. The CDR3: CASSTFLAGAGELFF. The CDR3, as DNA: TGTGCCAGCTCAACTTTCCTAGCGGGAGCCGGGGAGCTGTTTTTT. Filled out from reference TRBV18 and TRBJ2-2, the complete variable domain reads NAGVMQNPRHLVRRRGQEARLRCSPMKGHSHVYWYRQLPEEGLKFMVYLQKENIIDESGMPKERFSAEFPKEGPSILRIQQVVRGDSAAYFCASSTFLAGAGELFFGEGSRLTVL.

Written as DNA, the CDR3 is TGTGCCATCAGTGCCAGCGGGAGTCTAGACATTCAGTACTTC. The encoded protein is CAISASGSLDIQYF. The V call is TRBV10-3, the J call TRBJ2-4, with 8 bases aligning to TRBD2. This CDR3 region has 14 residues. Per the germline V gene, CDR1 is ENHRY and CDR2 is SYGVKD. Germline trimming cut 4 bases from V and 8 bases from J; bases unmatched to any gene: 7.

The chain employs TRBV29-1 and TRBJ2-3, with D possibly matching TRBD1 (6 bases). The CDR3 totals 13 residues. V was shortened by 4 bases and J by 4 bases, with 12 bases between the two germline ends. Germline lookup yields CDR1 SQVTM and CDR2 ANQGSEA. The CDR3 sequence is CSVAQGRSDTQYF. The CDR3 bases are TGCAGCGTTGCACAGGGAAGGTCAGATACGCAGTATTTT.

This rearrangement joins TRBV27 to TRBJ1-1; 7 positions match TRBD1. The CDR3 consists of 15 residues. Germline V gives CDR1 MNHEY, CDR2 SMNVEV (reference sequence). With 6 bases clipped from V and 0 bases from J, the junction kept 7 bases outside the gene matches. The CDR3 here is CASRPGQFMNTEAFF. DNA for the CDR3: TGTGCCAGCAGGCCGGGACAGTTCATGAACACTGAAGCTTTCTTT.

The genes are TRBV10-3 and TRBJ1-2; possible D gene TRBD1, 5 bases. The V gene's germline CDR1 is ENHRY and CDR2 SYGVKD. Trimming shortened V by 3 bases and J by 6 bases, and 17 bases separated the two germline ends. The CDR3 runs 15 residues. The CDR3 is CAISEGRGLSHGYTF. CDR3 nucleotide sequence: TGTGCCATCAGTGAAGGGAGGGGTCTTAGCCATGGCTACACCTTC.

The J gene is TRBJ2-3, the V gene TRBV11-2; the D is unclear. V was trimmed by 2 bases and J by 4 bases, leaving 10 bases between them. In germline, CDR1 is SGHAT, CDR2 FQNNGV. CDR3 size: 14 residues. CDR3 DNA: TGTGCCAGCAGCTTACGTGGTTTCCCAGATACGCAGTATTTT. Encoded protein: CASSLRGFPDTQYF.

This chain connects TRBV7-9 to TRBJ1-6, with 8 bases aligning to TRBD1. V shed 3 bases and J 8 bases; nucleotides not matched to a gene: 3. The length of the CDR3 is 14 residues. Germline CDR1 SEHNR, CDR2 FQNEAQ (reference sequence). In DNA, the CDR3 is TGTGCCAGCAGCTTGCAGGGGGCTGATTCACCCCTCCACTTT. It translates to CASSLQGADSPLHF.

The rearrangement uses TRBV5-4 and TRBJ2-7; the D gene is possibly TRBD2 (6 bases). CDR3 length: 15 residues. CDR1 is SGHNT and CDR2 is YYREEE in the germline V gene (reference sequence). Trimming left V 0 bases short and J 4 bases short, with 14 bases between. Here the CDR3 reads CASSLAPRESYEQYF. The DNA for the CDR3 is TGTGCCAGCAGCTTGGCTCCGCGGGAAAGTTACGAGCAGTACTTC.

The rearrangement links TRBV10-1 to TRBJ2-1, with D possibly TRBD2 on 5 matching bases. The V and J ends lost 0 bases and 2 bases respectively, with 11 bases between them. CDR1 is WNHNN, CDR2 SYGVQD, per germline (reference sequence). The CDR3 spans 16 residues. This chain's CDR3 is CASSESVGVAYNEQFF. The CDR3 DNA reads as TGCGCCAGCAGTGAGTCGGTCGGGGTGGCCTACAATGAGCAGTTCTTC.

The chain carries TRBV5-1 and TRBJ2-1; D is undetermined. V was clipped by 3 bases and J by 7 bases, with 8 bases between them. Germline CDR1 SGHRS, CDR2 YFSETQ. CDR3 length equals 12 residues. In DNA, the CDR3 is TGCGCCAGCAGCTACAGATCAAATGAGCAGTTCTTC. Protein: CASSYRSNEQFF.